What follows describes a single T cell receptor beta chain. The data derive from a study of blood T cell repertoires in COVID-19. Study-level information: Sources were T cells, B-cell-depleted T cells, or PBMCs; the material itself was cDNA or gDNA.

Assay used: immunoSEQ multiplex PCR; TCRdb lists only in-frame clones, some missing. This sample has around 190,000 clones, with 85% to 90% found just once. This receptor was obtained from a human donor in a cohort sampled during active COVID-19. The sequencing sample was made of peripheral blood.

The CDR3 coding sequence is TGTGCCGGGACTTTGACAGGGGTCGGGGATTCACCCCTCCACTTT. It is translated as CAGTLTGVGDSPLHF. The chain recombines TRBV2 with TRBJ1-6, with TRBD1 matching over 8 bases. Germline V gene sequence: CDR1 SNHLY, CDR2 FYNNEI. CDR3 length: 15 residues. J lost 8 bases, V lost 11 bases, and 14 bases had no gene match. The variable domain in full, with the rest retrieved from reference TRBV2 and TRBJ1-6, is EPEVTQTPSHQVTQMGQEVILRCVPISNHLYFYWYRQILGQKVEFLVSFYNNEISEKSEIFDDQFSVERPDGSNFTLKIRSTKLEDSAMYFCAGTLTGVGDSPLHFGNGTRLTVT.